The clone carrying this T cell receptor beta chain occurred once. Its antigen is undetermined. The entry originates in a study of blood T cells in healthy people across ages. The CDR3 is 17 residues long. Study conclusions and caveats: The unknown donor CMV status may have confounded expanded clonotype changes.

Together with a sample-barcoded 5' primer, a J-beta primer mix was included in a second PCR lasting about 7 to 12 cycles. MiXCR, run by TCRdb on the 5' RACE reads, gives a single entry per CDR3 protein. The sample lists over a million distinct CDR3 sequences; roughly 45% were seen once. The chain employs TRBV21-1 and TRBJ2-5; no check of the table's D call, TRBD1, against the DNA was made. TRBV21-1 has pseudogene status. Sequencing input: blood. The clonotype comes from a woman aged 18-29 years in good health. CDR3 nucleotides: TGTGCCGGCACCGTACCGCTAGGGACAGGGTTAAAGGGGGAGCAGTACTTC. It yields the protein CAGTVPLGTGLKGEQYF.